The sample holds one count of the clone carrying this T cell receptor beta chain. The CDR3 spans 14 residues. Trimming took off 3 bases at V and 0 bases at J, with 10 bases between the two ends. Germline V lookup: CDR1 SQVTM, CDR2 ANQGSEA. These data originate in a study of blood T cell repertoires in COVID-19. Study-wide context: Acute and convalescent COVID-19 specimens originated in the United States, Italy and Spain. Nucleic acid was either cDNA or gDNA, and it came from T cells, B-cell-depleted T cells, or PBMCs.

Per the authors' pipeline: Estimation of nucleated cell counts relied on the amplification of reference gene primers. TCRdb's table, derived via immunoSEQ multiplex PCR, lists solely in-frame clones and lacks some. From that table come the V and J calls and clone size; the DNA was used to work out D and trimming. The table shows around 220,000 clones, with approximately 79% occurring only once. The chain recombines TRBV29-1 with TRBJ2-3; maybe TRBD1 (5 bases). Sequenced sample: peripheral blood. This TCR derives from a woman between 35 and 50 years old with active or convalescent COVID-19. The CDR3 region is CSVDGQGSTDTQYF. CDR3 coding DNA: TGCAGCGTTGATGGGCAGGGAAGCACAGATACGCAGTATTTT.